The TCR beta chain described here comes from a study of shared clonotypes between healthy human individuals. Study context: The people who gave samples were a couple of women and a few men aged 18 to 49.

For this clone: Antigen unknown.

Points from the study as a whole: Represented genetic and exposure-history diversity was restricted by having few donors.

Division of CD4+ cells produced a CD45RA+ naive subset and a CD45RA-negative memory subset. Here immunoSEQ multiplex PCR was the method, and the copy in TCRdb shows in-frame clones only, minus some. Among 500,000 or so clones, approximately 95% were seen once, and the ten largest hold about 0.06%. V was trimmed by 7 bases and J by 1 base, leaving 17 bases between them. Germline V gene data show CDR1 as SNHLY and CDR2 as FYNNEI. The CDR3 totals 16 residues. Sequenced material: naive CD4+ T cells sorted from blood. Subset indicated: CD45RA+ positively selected. J is TRBJ1-5 and V is TRBV2, with D possibly TRBD1 on 6 matching bases. This clonotype was obtained from a woman between 25 and 40 years old in good health. The CDR3 is CASTPQLGASNQPQHF. The CDR3 bases are TGTGCCAGCACCCCCCAGCTGGGGGCCAGCAATCAGCCCCAGCATTTT.